These 18 T cell receptor beta chains were sequenced from one sample in a study of T cell changes during pregnancy in multiple sclerosis. TCRdb's copy holds only in-frame clones and misses some; the assay was immunoSEQ multiplex PCR. This sample has about 64,000 clones; less than 95% occur once, and the top ten carry 2% to 2.5%. Sequencing used peripheral blood, obtained in the second trimester of pregnancy. These receptor sequences come from a female donor in good health, enrolled as a control in a pregnancy study.

The chain has TRBV29-1 and TRBJ2-7; D possibly corresponds to TRBD2 (7 bases). Trimming pared 7 bases from V and 3 bases from J, leaving 10 bases between. This CDR3 has 11 residues. Germline V gives CDR1 SQVTM, CDR2 ANQGSEA. The CDR3: CSAGGVYEQYF. CDR3 sequence (DNA): TGCAGCGCGGGGGGCGTCTACGAGCAGTACTTC.

The chain joins TRBV6-6 to TRBJ2-7, with 8 bases aligning to TRBD2. V dropped 6 bases and J dropped 3; count of bases not matched to a gene: 7. The CDR3 has 14 amino acids. CDR1 is MNHNY and CDR2 is SVGAGI in the germline V gene (reference sequence). CDR3 loop: CASRRRGVNYEQYF. CDR3 bases: TGTGCCAGCAGGCGGCGGGGGGTGAACTACGAGCAGTACTTC.

V usage is TRBV29-1 and J usage is TRBJ2-2; 11 bases map to TRBD1. CDR1 and CDR2 from the germline V gene are SQVTM and ANQGSEA. This CDR3 comprises 14 residues. The junction had 2 bases not matched to a gene; V was cut back by 7 bases and J by 1 base. CDR3 bases: TGCAGCGGGGACAGGGGGGGGAACACCGGGGAGCTGTTTTTT. It encodes CSGDRGGNTGELFF.

This sequence joins TRBV7-3 and TRBJ2-7; 7 bases align to TRBD2. The junction had 1 base not matched to a gene; V was cut back by 1 base and J by 4 bases. This CDR3 contains 13 residues. Germline loops: CDR1 SGHTA, CDR2 FQGTGA. The CDR3 is CASSLSGGYEQYF. The CDR3 region has the DNA TGTGCCAGCAGCTTAAGCGGGGGTTACGAGCAGTACTTC. Combining the CDR3 with reference TRBV7-3 and TRBJ2-7 gives the whole variable domain GAGVSQTPSNKVTEKGKYVELRCDPISGHTALYWYRQSLGQGPEFLIYFQGTGAADDSGLPNDRFFAVRPEGSVSTLKIQRTERGDSAVYLCASSLSGGYEQYFGPGTRLTVT.

V and J are TRBV7-6 and TRBJ2-1; TRBD2 is a possible D gene (5 bases). Per the germline V gene, CDR1 is SGHVS and CDR2 is FNYEAQ. Trimming removed 2 bases at V and 1 base at J, with 9 bases between. There are 15 residues in the CDR3. The DNA for the CDR3 is TGTGCCAGCAGCTTAAATCTAGCTTCCTACAATGAGCAGTTCTTC. It translates to CASSLNLASYNEQFF.

The chain couples TRBV5-6 to TRBJ2-7; 7 nucleotides line up with TRBD1. The length of the CDR3 is 15 residues. V shed 2 bases, J shed 3 bases, and the junction held 8 bases outside the gene matches. CDR1 and CDR2 from the germline V gene are SGHDT and YYEEEE. As DNA, the CDR3 is TGTGCCAGCAGCTTAACCGGGACAGCTTACTACGAGCAGTACTTC. Translating gives CASSLTGTAYYEQYF.

The chain combines TRBV5-1 with TRBJ2-3, with D possibly being TRBD2 (5 bases). This CDR3 has 18 amino acids. Trimming pared 0 bases from V and 6 bases from J, leaving 23 bases between. Germline V lookup: CDR1 SGHRS, CDR2 YFSETQ. This CDR3 reads CASSLGFEAALRFDTQYF. The CDR3 bases are TGCGCCAGCAGCTTGGGATTCGAAGCGGCCCTAAGGTTCGATACGCAGTATTTT. The full variable domain, rest sourced from reference TRBV5-1 and TRBJ2-3, is KAGVTQTPRYLIKTRGQQVTLSCSPISGHRSVSWYQQTPGQGLQFLFEYFSETQRNKGNFPGRFSGRQFSNSRSEMNVSTLELGDSALYLCASSLGFEAALRFDTQYFGPGTRLTVL.

The chain carries TRBV7-9 and TRBJ2-2; tentative D call: TRBD1 (5 bases). CDR1 is SEHNR and CDR2 is FQNEAQ in the germline V gene (reference sequence). Trimming left V 1 base short and J 2 bases short, with 11 bases between. The CDR3 sequence is 16 residues long. CDR3 sequence reads: CASSLGGAGNTGELFF. The CDR3 bases are TGTGCCAGCAGCTTAGGTGGGGCCGGTAACACCGGGGAGCTGTTTTTT. The full variable domain, completed using reference TRBV7-9 and TRBJ2-2, is DTGVSQNPRHKITKRGQNVTFRCDPISEHNRLYWYRQTLGQGPEFLTYFQNEAQLEKSRLLSDRFSAERPKGSFSTLEIQRTEQGDSAMYLCASSLGGAGNTGELFFGEGSRLTVL.

This chain uses TRBV10-3 with TRBJ1-4; D is undetermined. Germline V gives CDR1 ENHRY, CDR2 SYGVKD. The V gene lost 3 bases and the J gene lost 7 bases, with 6 bases spanning the gap. The CDR3 contains 12 residues. The CDR3 here is CAISDGGEKLFF. DNA for the CDR3: TGTGCCATCAGTGACGGTGGTGAAAAACTGTTTTTT.

This sequence joins TRBV7-8 and TRBJ2-7; a weak D match, TRBD1 (5 bases). Germline V gene lookup returns CDR1 SGHVS and CDR2 FQNEAQ. The germline V and J ends were trimmed by 6 bases and 0 bases, with 12 bases remaining between them. The CDR3 spans 14 residues. CDR3 DNA sequence: TGTGCCAGCAGGCCGACAGAGGCCTCCTACGAGCAGTACTTC. Translation gives CASRPTEASYEQYF.

The CDR3 spells CASTTLLRTRETQYF. The CDR3 region has the DNA TGTGCCAGCACCACTCTGCTCCGGACTAGAGAGACCCAGTACTTC. The chain links TRBV28 to TRBJ2-5, with 7 bases aligning to TRBD2. V shed 7 bases, J shed 4 bases, and the junction held 12 bases outside the gene matches. This CDR3 region has 15 residues. Germline V lookup: CDR1 MDHEN, CDR2 SYDVKM.

V is TRBV28 and J is TRBJ2-7; weak D call: TRBD2 (5 bases). Germline V gene data show CDR1 as MDHEN and CDR2 as SYDVKM. Trimming stripped 7 bases from V and 5 bases from J, with 12 bases between. This CDR3 has 12 amino acids. CDR3 bases: TGTGCCAGCACCTTGCCGGGAAACGAGCAGTACTTC. Its translation: CASTLPGNEQYF.

The V gene is TRBV7-9, the J gene TRBJ2-2; 8 positions agree with TRBD1. Germline CDR1 and CDR2: SEHNR and FQNEAQ (reference sequence). CDR3 length: 16 amino acids. V lost 5 bases and J lost 3; bases outside the gene matches: 8. The CDR3 spells CASSPRTGWDTGELFF. The DNA for the CDR3 is TGTGCCAGCAGCCCCCGGACAGGGTGGGACACCGGGGAGCTGTTTTTT.

The chain carries TRBV15 and TRBJ1-5, with a tentative D call TRBD1 (5 bases). CDR1 is LNHNV, CDR2 YYDKDF, per germline (reference sequence). The CDR3 runs 17 residues. Trimming cost V 1 base and J 0 bases, with 13 bases left between them. CDR3 DNA: TGTGCCACCAGCAGAGGCGGAGGGGTTGGTAGCAATCAGCCCCAGCATTTT. Protein: CATSRGGGVGSNQPQHF.

The rearrangement links TRBV7-8 to TRBJ2-2; D is unclear. The CDR3 extends over 18 amino acids. Germline V gene sequence: CDR1 SGHVS, CDR2 FQNEAQ. With 5 bases removed from V and 5 bases from J, the gap between germline ends came to 24 bases. The CDR3 DNA sequence: TGTGCCAGCAGCGCGCGTCGTCTCGGGTCTGATAAAACCGGGGAGCTGTTTTTT. It specifies CASSARRLGSDKTGELFF.

The J gene is TRBJ2-3, the V gene TRBV14; 7 nucleotides line up with TRBD1. From germline, CDR1 is SGHDN and CDR2 FVKESK. This CDR3 has 18 amino acids. The V and J ends lost 6 bases and 4 bases, in that order; junction bases with no gene match: 19. In DNA, the CDR3 is TGTGCCAGCAGTTTACGACAGGGTGTCGGTATCGTAGCAGATACGCAGTATTTT. This codes for CASSLRQGVGIVADTQYF.

V is TRBV4-1 and J is TRBJ2-7, with 10 nucleotides matching TRBD2. The CDR3 consists of 15 residues. Germline assignment: CDR1 MGHRA and CDR2 YSYEKL. Unmatched junction bases numbered 9, after V lost 5 bases and J lost 5 bases. The CDR3 region is CASSERGGYLDEQYF. In DNA form, the CDR3 reads TGCGCCAGCAGCGAGCGGGGGGGTTACCTCGACGAGCAGTACTTC.

The rearrangement uses TRBV27 and TRBJ2-2, with 7 positions matching TRBD1. The germline V gene has CDR1 MNHEY and CDR2 SMNVEV (reference sequence). V shed 3 bases and J 5 bases; nucleotides not matched to a gene: 18. CDR3 length: 19 residues. CDR3 bases: TGTGCCAGCAGTTTTTCGGGGCTAGGAGAGGGGGCGCGAACCGGGGAGCTGTTTTTT. Its translation: CASSFSGLGEGARTGELFF.